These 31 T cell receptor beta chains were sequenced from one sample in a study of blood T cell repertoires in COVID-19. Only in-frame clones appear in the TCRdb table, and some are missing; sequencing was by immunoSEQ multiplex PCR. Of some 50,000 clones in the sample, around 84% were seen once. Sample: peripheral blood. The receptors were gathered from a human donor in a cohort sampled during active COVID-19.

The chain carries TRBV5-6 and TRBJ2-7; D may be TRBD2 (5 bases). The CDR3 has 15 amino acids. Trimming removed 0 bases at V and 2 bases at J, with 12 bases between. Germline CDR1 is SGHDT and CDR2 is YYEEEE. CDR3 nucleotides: TGTGCCAGCAGCTTGGGAGGGCAGTTAACCTACGAGCAGTACTTC. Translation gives CASSLGGQLTYEQYF.

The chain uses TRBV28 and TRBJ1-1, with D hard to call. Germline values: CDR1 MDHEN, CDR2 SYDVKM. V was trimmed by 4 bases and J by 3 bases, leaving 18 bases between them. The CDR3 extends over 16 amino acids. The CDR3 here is CASSSIQLGRDTEAFF. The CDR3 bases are TGTGCCAGCAGTTCCATCCAGCTAGGGAGGGACACTGAAGCTTTCTTT.

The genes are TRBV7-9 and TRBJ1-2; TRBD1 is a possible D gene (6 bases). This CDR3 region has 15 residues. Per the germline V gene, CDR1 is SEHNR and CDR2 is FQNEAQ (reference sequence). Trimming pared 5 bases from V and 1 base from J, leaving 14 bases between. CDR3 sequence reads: CASSLTTGLNYGYTF. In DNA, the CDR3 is TGTGCCAGCAGCCTTACTACAGGGCTTAACTATGGCTACACCTTC.

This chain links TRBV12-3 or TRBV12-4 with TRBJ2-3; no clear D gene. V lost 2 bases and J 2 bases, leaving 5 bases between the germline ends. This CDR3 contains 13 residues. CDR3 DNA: TGTGCCAGCAGTTTACAGGCCACAGATACGCAGTATTTT. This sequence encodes CASSLQATDTQYF.

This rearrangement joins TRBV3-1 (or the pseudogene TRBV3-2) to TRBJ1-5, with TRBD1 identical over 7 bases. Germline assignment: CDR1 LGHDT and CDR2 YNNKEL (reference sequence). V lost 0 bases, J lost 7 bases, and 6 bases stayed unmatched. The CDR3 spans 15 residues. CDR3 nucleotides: TGTGCCAGCAGCCAAGATACGCAGGGGGGCCAGCCCCAGCATTTT. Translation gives CASSQDTQGGQPQHF.

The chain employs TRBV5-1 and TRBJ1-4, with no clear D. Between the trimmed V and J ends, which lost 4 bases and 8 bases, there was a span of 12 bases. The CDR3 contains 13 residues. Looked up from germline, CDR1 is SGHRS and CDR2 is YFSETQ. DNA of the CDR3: TGCGCCAGCAGCCTCCGGGGTGGGGAAAAACTGTTTTTT. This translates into CASSLRGGEKLFF.

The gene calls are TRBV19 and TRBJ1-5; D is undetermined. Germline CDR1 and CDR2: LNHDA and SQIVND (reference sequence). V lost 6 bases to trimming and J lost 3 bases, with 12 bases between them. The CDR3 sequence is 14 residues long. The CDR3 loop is CASSETDYNQPQHF. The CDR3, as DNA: TGTGCCAGTAGCGAAACAGACTACAATCAGCCCCAGCATTTT.

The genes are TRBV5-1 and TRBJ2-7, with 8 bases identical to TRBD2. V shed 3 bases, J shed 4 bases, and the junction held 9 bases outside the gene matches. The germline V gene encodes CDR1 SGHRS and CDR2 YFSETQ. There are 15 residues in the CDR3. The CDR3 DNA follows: TGCGCCAGCAGCTGGTCAGCGGGAGCATTTTACGAGCAGTACTTC. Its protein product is CASSWSAGAFYEQYF.

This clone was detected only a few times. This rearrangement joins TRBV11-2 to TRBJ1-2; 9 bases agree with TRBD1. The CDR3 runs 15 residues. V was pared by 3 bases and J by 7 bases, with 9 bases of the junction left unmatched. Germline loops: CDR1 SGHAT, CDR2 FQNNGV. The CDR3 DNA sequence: TGTGCCAGCAGCTTGGGGGGACAGGGTGCATCTGGCTACACCTTC. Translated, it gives CASSLGGQGASGYTF.

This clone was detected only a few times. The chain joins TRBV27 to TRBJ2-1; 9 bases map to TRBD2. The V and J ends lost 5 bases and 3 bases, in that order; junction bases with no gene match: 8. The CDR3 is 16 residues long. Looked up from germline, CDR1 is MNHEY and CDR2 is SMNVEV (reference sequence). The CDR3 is CASSRIAGVFYNEQFF. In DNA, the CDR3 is TGTGCCAGCAGTAGAATAGCGGGAGTATTCTACAATGAGCAGTTCTTC.

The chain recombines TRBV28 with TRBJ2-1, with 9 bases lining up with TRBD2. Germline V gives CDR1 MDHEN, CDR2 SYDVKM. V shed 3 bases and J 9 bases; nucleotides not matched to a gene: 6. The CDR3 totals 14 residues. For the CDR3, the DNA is TGTGCCAGCAGTTTCCCTAGCGGGATGAGTGAGCAGTTCTTC. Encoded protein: CASSFPSGMSEQFF.

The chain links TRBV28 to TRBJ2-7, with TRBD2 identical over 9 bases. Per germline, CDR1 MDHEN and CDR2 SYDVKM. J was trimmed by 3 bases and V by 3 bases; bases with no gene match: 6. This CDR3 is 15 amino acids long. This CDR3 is CASSFKASGNYEQYF. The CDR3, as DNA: TGTGCCAGCAGTTTTAAGGCTAGCGGGAACTACGAGCAGTACTTC.

CDR3 sequence reads: CASTPRGGGTDTQYF. CDR3 in DNA: TGTGCCAGCACCCCGCGGGGGGGAGGAACAGATACGCAGTATTTT. The chain is built from TRBV6-5 and TRBJ2-3, with 9 bases that match TRBD2. The V and J ends lost 7 bases and 3 bases, in that order; junction bases with no gene match: 8. Germline V gene lookup returns CDR1 MNHEY and CDR2 SVGAGI. The CDR3 totals 15 residues.

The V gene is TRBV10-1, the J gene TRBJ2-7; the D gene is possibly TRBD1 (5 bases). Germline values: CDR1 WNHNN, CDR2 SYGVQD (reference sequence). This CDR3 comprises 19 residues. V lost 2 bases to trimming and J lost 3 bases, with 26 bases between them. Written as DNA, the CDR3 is TGCGCCAGCAGTGAGCCAGCAAGCGACAGTCCCGGAGTCAACTACGAGCAGTACTTC. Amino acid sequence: CASSEPASDSPGVNYEQYF.

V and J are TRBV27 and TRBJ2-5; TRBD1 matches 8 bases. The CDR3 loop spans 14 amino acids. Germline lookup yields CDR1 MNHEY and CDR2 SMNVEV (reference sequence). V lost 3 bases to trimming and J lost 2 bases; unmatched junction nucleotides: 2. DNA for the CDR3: TGTGCCAGCAGTTTTTGGGACAGGCAAGAGACCCAGTACTTC. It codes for CASSFWDRQETQYF.

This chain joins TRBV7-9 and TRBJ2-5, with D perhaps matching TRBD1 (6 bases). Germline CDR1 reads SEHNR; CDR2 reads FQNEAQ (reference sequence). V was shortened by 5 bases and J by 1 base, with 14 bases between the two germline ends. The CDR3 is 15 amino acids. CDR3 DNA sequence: TGTGCCAGCAGCGTACCTCTAGGGGGCCAAGAGACCCAGTACTTC. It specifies CASSVPLGGQETQYF.

DNA for the CDR3: TGTGCCAGTAGTGTGGACAGGTCCTACGAGCAGTACTTC. Translation: CASSVDRSYEQYF. This chain uses TRBV19 with TRBJ2-7, with 7 bases fitting TRBD1. Germline V lookup: CDR1 LNHDA, CDR2 SQIVND (reference sequence). The V gene end was trimmed by 5 bases and the J gene end by 1 base; junction bases not matched to a gene: 2. This CDR3 is built from 13 residues.

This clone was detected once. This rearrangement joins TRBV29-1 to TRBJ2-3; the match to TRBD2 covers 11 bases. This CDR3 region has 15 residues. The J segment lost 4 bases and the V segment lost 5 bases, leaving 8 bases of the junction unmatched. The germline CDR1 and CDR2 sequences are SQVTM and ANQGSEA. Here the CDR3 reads CSVRIAGGRADTQYF. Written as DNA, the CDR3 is TGCAGCGTTCGTATAGCGGGAGGGAGGGCAGATACGCAGTATTTT.

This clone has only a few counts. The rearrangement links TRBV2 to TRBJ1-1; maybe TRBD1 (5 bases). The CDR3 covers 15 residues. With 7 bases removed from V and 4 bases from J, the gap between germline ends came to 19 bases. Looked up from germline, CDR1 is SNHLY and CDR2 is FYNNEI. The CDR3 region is CASNRESGRGTEAFF. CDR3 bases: TGTGCCAGCAATCGGGAGTCAGGGAGGGGCACTGAAGCTTTCTTT. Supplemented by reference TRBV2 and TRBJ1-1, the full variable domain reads EPEVTQTPSHQVTQMGQEVILRCVPISNHLYFYWYRQILGQKVEFLVSFYNNEISEKSEIFDDQFSVERPDGSNFTLKIRSTKLEDSAMYFCASNRESGRGTEAFFGQGTRLTVV.

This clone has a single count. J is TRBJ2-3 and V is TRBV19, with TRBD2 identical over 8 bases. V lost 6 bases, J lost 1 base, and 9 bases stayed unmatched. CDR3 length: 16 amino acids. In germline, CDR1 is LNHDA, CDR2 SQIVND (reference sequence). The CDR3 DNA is TGTGCCAGTAGCCCTGGGGCGGGGGGCCGCACAGATACGCAGTATTTT. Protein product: CASSPGAGGRTDTQYF.

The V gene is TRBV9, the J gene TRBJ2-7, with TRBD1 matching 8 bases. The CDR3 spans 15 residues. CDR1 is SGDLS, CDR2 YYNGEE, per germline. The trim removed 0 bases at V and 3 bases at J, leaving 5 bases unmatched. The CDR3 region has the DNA TGTGCCAGCAGCGTAGAAGCAGGGGGCAACTACGAGCAGTACTTC. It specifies CASSVEAGGNYEQYF. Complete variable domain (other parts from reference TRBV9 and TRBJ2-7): DSGVTQTPKHLITATGQRVTLRCSPRSGDLSVYWYQQSLDQGLQFLIQYYNGEERAKGNILERFSAQQFPDLHSELNLSSLELGDSALYFCASSVEAGGNYEQYFGPGTRLTVT.

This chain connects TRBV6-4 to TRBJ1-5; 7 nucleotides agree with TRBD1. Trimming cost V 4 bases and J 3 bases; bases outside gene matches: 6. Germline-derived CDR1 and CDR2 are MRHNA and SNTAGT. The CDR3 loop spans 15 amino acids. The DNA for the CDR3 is TGTGCCAGCAGTGTGGCAGGGGGTTCCAATCAGCCCCAGCATTTT. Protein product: CASSVAGGSNQPQHF.

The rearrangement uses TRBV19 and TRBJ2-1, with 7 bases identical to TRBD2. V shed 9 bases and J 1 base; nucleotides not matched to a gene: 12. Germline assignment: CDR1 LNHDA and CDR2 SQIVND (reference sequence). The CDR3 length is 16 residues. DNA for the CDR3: TGTGCCAGCGGAAATAGCGGGTTCCCTTCCTACAATGAGCAGTTCTTC. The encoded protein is CASGNSGFPSYNEQFF.

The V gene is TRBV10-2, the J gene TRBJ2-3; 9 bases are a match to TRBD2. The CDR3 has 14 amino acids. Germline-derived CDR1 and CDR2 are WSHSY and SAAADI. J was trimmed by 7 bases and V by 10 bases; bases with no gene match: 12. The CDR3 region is CATLRREGLNTQYF. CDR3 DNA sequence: TGCGCCACCCTGCGGCGGGAGGGCCTAAATACGCAGTATTTT.

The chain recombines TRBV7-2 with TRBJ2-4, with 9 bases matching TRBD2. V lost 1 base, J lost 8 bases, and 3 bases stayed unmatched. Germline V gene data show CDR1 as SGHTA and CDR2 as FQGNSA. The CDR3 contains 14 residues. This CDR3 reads CASSLETSGYIQYF. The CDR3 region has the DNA TGTGCCAGCAGCTTAGAAACTAGCGGGTACATTCAGTACTTC.

The DNA for the CDR3 is TGCAGCGTCACAGGGATTCCTGAGCAGTTCTTC. It encodes CSVTGIPEQFF. The chain employs TRBV29-1 and TRBJ2-1, with D possibly TRBD1 on 6 matching bases. V lost 6 bases and J 9 bases, leaving 12 bases between the germline ends. This CDR3 has 11 amino acids. Germline V gene lookup returns CDR1 SQVTM and CDR2 ANQGSEA.

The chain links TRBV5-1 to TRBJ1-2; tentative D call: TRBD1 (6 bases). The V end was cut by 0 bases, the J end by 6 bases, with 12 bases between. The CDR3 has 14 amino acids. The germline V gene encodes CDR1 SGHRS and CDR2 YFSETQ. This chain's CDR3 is CASSLGTDGNGYTF. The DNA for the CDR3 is TGCGCCAGCAGCTTGGGGACAGACGGAAATGGCTACACCTTC.

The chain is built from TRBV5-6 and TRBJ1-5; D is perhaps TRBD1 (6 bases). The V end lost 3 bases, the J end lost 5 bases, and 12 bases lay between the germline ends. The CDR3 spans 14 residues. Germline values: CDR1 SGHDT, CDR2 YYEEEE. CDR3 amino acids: CASSYREGDQPQHF. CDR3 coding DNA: TGTGCCAGCAGCTACAGGGAGGGGGATCAGCCCCAGCATTTT.

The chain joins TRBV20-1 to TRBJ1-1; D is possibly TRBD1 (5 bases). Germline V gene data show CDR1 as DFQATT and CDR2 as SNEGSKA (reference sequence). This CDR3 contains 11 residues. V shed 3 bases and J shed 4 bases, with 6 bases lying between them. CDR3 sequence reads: CSASQGTEAFF. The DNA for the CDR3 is TGCAGTGCTAGTCAGGGCACTGAAGCTTTCTTT.

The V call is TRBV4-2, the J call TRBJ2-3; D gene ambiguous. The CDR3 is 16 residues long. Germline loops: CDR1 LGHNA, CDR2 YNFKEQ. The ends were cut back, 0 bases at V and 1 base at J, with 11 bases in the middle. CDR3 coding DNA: TGTGCCAGCAGCCAAGAATGGCAGGCCGGCACAGATACGCAGTATTTT. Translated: CASSQEWQAGTDTQYF.

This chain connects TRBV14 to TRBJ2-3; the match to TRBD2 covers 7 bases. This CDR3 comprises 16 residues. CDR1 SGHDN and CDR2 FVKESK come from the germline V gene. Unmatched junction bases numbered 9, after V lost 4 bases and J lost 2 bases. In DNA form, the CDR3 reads TGTGCCAGCAGCCCCAAGGGAGCGGGAATCACAGATACGCAGTATTTT. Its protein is CASSPKGAGITDTQYF.